This T cell receptor (beta chain) was identified during a study of spatial heterogeneity in lung cancer. TCRdb reprocessed the 5' RACE reads via MiXCR and lists one record per CDR3 protein. The sample lists about 60,000 distinct CDR3 sequences, 7% to 10% seen once, with over 12% in the top ten. Specified time point: sample taken at primary tumor resection. Material for sequencing was whole RNA from tumor, nontumor lung or frozen PBMC, left unsorted. This TCR came from a female donor with early-stage non-small cell lung cancer. This specimen was PBMCs, taken at surgery.

CDR3: CASKEGLPPSGANVLTF. DNA for the CDR3: TGTGCCAGCAAAGAAGGGCTACCGCCCTCTGGGGCCAACGTCCTGACTTTC. The J gene is TRBJ2-6, the V gene TRBV2; D is ambiguous. V was shortened by 7 bases and J by 0 bases, with 16 bases between the two germline ends. Germline assignment: CDR1 SNHLY and CDR2 FYNNEI. This CDR3 region has 17 residues.